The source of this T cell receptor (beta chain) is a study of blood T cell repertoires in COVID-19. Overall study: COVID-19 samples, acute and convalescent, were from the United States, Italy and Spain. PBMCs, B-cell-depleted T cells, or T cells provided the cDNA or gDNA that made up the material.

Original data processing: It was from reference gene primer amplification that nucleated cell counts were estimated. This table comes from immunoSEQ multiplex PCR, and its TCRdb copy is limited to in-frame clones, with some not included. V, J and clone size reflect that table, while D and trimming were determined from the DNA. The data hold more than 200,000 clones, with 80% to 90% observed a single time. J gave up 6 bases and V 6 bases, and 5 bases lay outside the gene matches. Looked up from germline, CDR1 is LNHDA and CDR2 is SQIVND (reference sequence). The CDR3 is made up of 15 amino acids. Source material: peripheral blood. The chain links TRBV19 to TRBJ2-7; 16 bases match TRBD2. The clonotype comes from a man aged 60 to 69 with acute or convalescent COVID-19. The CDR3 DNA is TGTGCCAGTAGCTCGGGGACTAGCGGGAGGGTCGAGCAGTACTTC. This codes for CASSSGTSGRVEQYF.